This TCR beta chain was retrieved from a study of cytomegalovirus exposure and HLA in healthy donors. The wider study: Earlier, 150 million to 200 million T cells were analyzed, and 117 million unique TCR beta sequences were found among them.

Worth noting for this clone: The target antigen is unknown. At one end the junction does not follow the germline gene, possibly because of a read error.

Primers for the PCR totalled 60 Vbeta and 13 Jbeta. Profiling relied on immunoSEQ multiplex PCR, and the TCRdb table lists in-frame clones only, not all of them. Of about 130,000 clones in the sample, over 70% are singletons; the top ten hold under 3.5%. Study outcomes and limitations: There were several of the most significant clusters that appeared linked to common viral pathogens in a later analysis. HLA-A and HLA-B allele assignments for most subjects were reportedly predicted accurately using TCR beta sequences. Within an earlier analysis, most TCR beta V segments proved productive either about 90% or about 30% of the time.

Germline V gene lookup returns CDR1 SEHNR and CDR2 FQNEAQ (reference sequence). There are 14 residues in the CDR3. The receptor comes from a woman aged 50 to 60 in good health and CMV-seronegative. The chain uses TRBV7-9 and TRBJ2-7; D is possibly TRBD1 (5 bases). The specimen sequenced was PBMCs. This chain's CDR3 is CSSSLGGAYGEQYF. CDR3 DNA sequence: TGTTCCAGCAGCTTAGGTGGGGCATATGGAGAGCAGTACTTC.